A selection of T cell receptor beta chains follows, all from one sample in a study of tumor-infiltrating lymphocytes in oesophageal squamous cell carcinoma. MiXCR, run by TCRdb on the PCR reads, gives a single entry per CDR3 protein. Among some 11,000 distinct CDR3 sequences, roughly half were seen once, and the ten largest hold around 17%. Source material: esophageal tumor tissue. The receptors come from a female donor with esophageal squamous cell carcinoma. Both conserved end residues are part of each CDR3. A D gene is named only where the DNA matches it firmly. Clone size is stated in some rows and not others, as once, few, many or a class when expanded.

TRBV7-2	TRBD1	TRBJ1-4	many	CASSPRPGQVNEKLFF	TGTGCCAGCAGCCCGCGACCGGGACAGGTTAATGAAAAACTGTTTTTT
TRBV6-1	TRBD1	TRBJ2-7	many	CASSRQGANEQYF	TGTGCCAGCAGCAGACAGGGGGCCAACGAGCAGTACTTC
TRBV7-3	.	TRBJ2-7	.	CASSLAQYEQYF	TGTGCCAGCAGCTTAGCCCAATACGAGCAGTACTTC
TRBV18	TRBD1	TRBJ1-4	.	CASRDRAGEKLFF	TGTGCCAGCCGGGACAGGGCGGGTGAAAAACTGTTTTTT
TRBV6-6	.	TRBJ1-1	.	CASGGGDGNTEAFF	TGTGCCAGCGGGGGGGGGGATGGGAACACTGAAGCTTTCTTT
TRBV7-2	.	TRBJ2-5	.	CASSRSREETQYF	TGTGCCAGCAGCCGGAGCCGGGAAGAGACCCAGTACTTC
TRBV10-1	.	TRBJ2-3	few	CASSGVGGAITDTQYF	TGCGCCAGCAGTGGTGTTGGAGGGGCGATCACAGATACGCAGTATTTT
TRBV11-3	TRBD2	TRBJ2-3	many	CASSQGTSGTDTQYF	TGTGCCAGCAGCCAAGGGACTAGCGGCACAGATACGCAGTATTTT
TRBV7-2	.	TRBJ2-7	.	CASSSSARFLSYEQYF	TGTGCCAGCAGTTCTAGCGCTCGATTTCTCTCCTACGAGCAGTACTTC
TRBV11-3	.	TRBJ2-1	.	CASSVSYNEQFF	TGTGCCAGCAGTGTCTCCTACAATGAGCAGTTCTTC
TRBV6-1	.	TRBJ1-2	.	CASEGGLGGYTF	TGTGCCAGCGAGGGGGGGTTGGGTGGCTACACCTTC
TRBV7-2	TRBD2	TRBJ2-7	.	CASSWRLASNHNEQYF	TGTGCCAGCAGCTGGCGACTAGCAAGTAATCACAATGAGCAGTACTTC
TRBV4-1	TRBD2	TRBJ2-1	many	CASSQGRGAGGRNEQFF	TGCGCCAGCAGCCAAGGCCGGGGGGCGGGGGGGCGTAATGAGCAGTTCTTC
TRBV18	.	TRBJ1-5	few	CASSLSGNQPQHF	TGTGCCAGCTCACTGAGTGGCAATCAGCCCCAGCATTTT
TRBV19	.	TRBJ1-5	once	CASSNSREQPQHF	TGTGCCAGTAGTAACTCGAGGGAACAGCCCCAGCATTTT
TRBV7-3	TRBD2	TRBJ2-3	.	CASSFGTSGGPTDTQYF	TGTGCCAGCAGCTTTGGGACTAGCGGGGGACCCACAGATACGCAGTATTTT
TRBV6-5	TRBD1	TRBJ2-3	few	CASSYSGGRATDTQYF	TGTGCCAGCAGTTACTCAGGGGGCCGCGCCACAGATACGCAGTATTTT
TRBV11-2	.	TRBJ2-2	.	CASSLIRVTNTGELFF	TGTGCCAGCAGCTTAATTCGGGTCACGAACACCGGGGAGCTGTTTTTT
TRBV6-6	.	TRBJ1-1	.	CASRLPDRNTEAFF	TGTGCCAGCAGGCTGCCCGACAGGAACACTGAAGCTTTCTTT
TRBV7-9	TRBD1	TRBJ1-6	.	CASSLVGGGQGRSSYEQYF	TGTGCCAGCAGCTTAGTAGGAGGCGGACAGGGTAGGTCCTCCTACGAGCAGTACTTT
TRBV7-9	TRBD2	TRBJ2-1	.	CASGQRTSGDYSSYNEQFF	TGTGCCAGCGGCCAGAGGACTAGCGGGGACTACTCCTCCTACAATGAGCAGTTCTTC
TRBV7-3	.	TRBJ2-3	many	CASSLIGGKADTQYF	TGTGCCAGCAGCTTAATCGGCGGGAAGGCAGATACGCAGTATTTT
TRBV6-2/TRBV6-3	.	TRBJ2-4	.	CASSYVMRLHLRF	.
TRBV20-1	.	TRBJ2-7	once	CSARDTGRPAYEQYF	TGCAGTGCTAGAGATACGGGCCGACCAGCCTACGAGCAGTACTTC
TRBV7-2	.	TRBJ2-1	once	CASSQRLYAGNEQFF	TGTGCCAGCAGCCAACGTTTATACGCCGGGAATGAGCAGTTCTTC
TRBV12-3/TRBV12-4	TRBD1	TRBJ1-3	.	CASRVRGVVKGNTIYF	TGTGCCAGCAGAGTCAGGGGGGTAGTGAAAGGAAACACCATATATTTT
TRBV14	.	TRBJ2-1	many	CASSPRDYNEQFF	TGTGCCAGCAGCCCCAGGGACTACAATGAGCAGTTCTTC
TRBV24-1	TRBD2	TRBJ2-3	medium-sized	CATGTSGADTQYF	TGTGCCACCGGGACTAGCGGGGCAGATACGCAGTATTTT
TRBV7-9	.	TRBJ2-3	.	CASSLTDTQYF	TGTGCCAGCAGCTTAACAGATACGCAGTATTTT
TRBV7-6	TRBD2	TRBJ2-5	few	CASSLAGRGQETQYF	TGTGCCAGCAGCTTAGCGGGGCGGGGGCAAGAGACCCAGTACTTC
TRBV7-2	TRBD2	TRBJ2-1	few	CASSPRGGMNEQFF	TGTGCCAGCAGCCCCCGCGGGGGAATGAATGAGCAGTTCTTC
TRBV7-6	TRBD1	TRBJ2-7	.	CASSRNPGQGYDEQYF	TGTGCCAGCAGCCGGAACCCGGGACAGGGATACGACGAGCAGTACTTC
TRBV7-6	.	TRBJ1-2	.	CASSRDNYGYTF	TGTGCCAGCAGCCGGGACAACTATGGCTACACCTTC
TRBV11-2	.	TRBJ2-5	.	CASSFGSQETQYF	TGTGCCAGCAGCTTTGGGAGCCAAGAGACCCAGTACTTC
TRBV27	TRBD1	TRBJ2-5	few	CASSAGQGTHEQYF	TGTGCCAGCAGTGCCGGACAGGGGACCCACGAGCAGTACTTT
TRBV28	.	TRBJ2-7	.	CASSQQPYEQYF	TGTGCCAGCAGCCAACAACCCTACGAGCAGTACTTC
TRBV7-3	TRBD1	TRBJ2-7	.	CASSLSSGGTGVYYEQYF	TGTGCCAGCAGCTTAAGTTCTGGCGGGACAGGGGTCTACTACGAGCAGTACTTC
TRBV10-3	TRBD1	TRBJ1-2	.	CAISVKDRDNYGYTF	TGTGCCATCAGTGTTAAAGACAGGGACAACTATGGCTACACCTTC
TRBV10-3	TRBD1	TRBJ2-2	.	CAITSWDRVLTGELFF	TGTGCCATCACTAGTTGGGACAGGGTATTGACCGGGGAGCTGTTTTTT
TRBV6-1	TRBD1	TRBJ2-5	few	CASRLTGGVGEQYF	TGTGCCAGCAGACTGACAGGGGGGGTGGGTGAGCAGTACTTC
TRBV7-2	TRBD2	TRBJ2-1	.	CASSSTRGVLADNEQFF	TGTGCCAGCAGCTCAACCCGAGGAGTGCTAGCGGACAATGAGCAGTTCTTC
TRBV6-1	TRBD1	TRBJ2-4	medium-sized	CASRTDRGGNIQYF	TGTGCCAGCCGAACGGACAGGGGCGGAAACATTCAGTACTTC
TRBV7-2	.	TRBJ2-7	medium-sized	CASSRQDRYEQYF	TGTGCCAGCAGTAGACAGGACCGCTACGAGCAGTACTTC
TRBV12-3/TRBV12-4	TRBD2	TRBJ2-3	hyperexpanded	CASSFGGFSTDTQYF	TGTGCCAGCAGTTTCGGGGGGTTTAGCACAGATACGCAGTATTTT
TRBV7-6	TRBD1	TRBJ2-7	few	CASSPTGGYEQYF	TGTGCCAGCAGCCCTACAGGGGGCTACGAGCAGTACTTC
TRBV6-5	.	TRBJ2-4	.	CASSYSAGAGGVREQYF	TGTGCCAGCAGTTACTCCGCGGGGGCCGGGGGAGTTCGGGAGCAGTACTTC
TRBV7-9	TRBD1	TRBJ2-7	once	CASSPRTDRGFEQYF	TGTGCCAGCAGCCCCCGCACGGACAGGGGTTTCGAGCAGTACTTC
TRBV7-8	TRBD1	TRBJ2-7	few	CASSLDRTGVDEQYF	TGTGCCAGCAGCTTAGATAGGACAGGGGTGGACGAGCAGTACTTC
TRBV6-1	TRBD1	TRBJ1-2	.	CASRRGQGIYGYTF	TGTGCCAGCAGGCGGGGACAGGGCATCTATGGCTACACCTTC
TRBV7-6	TRBD2	TRBJ2-3	.	CASTLSQASGVSDTQYF	TGTGCCAGCACCCTCTCTCAGGCTAGCGGCGTTTCAGATACGCAGTATTTT
TRBV6-1	TRBD1	TRBJ1-3	many	CASRMDRAGNTIYF	TGTGCCAGCAGGATGGACAGGGCTGGAAACACCATATATTTT
TRBV6-6	TRBD1	TRBJ2-6	once	CASSSPINRGAGANVLTF	TGTGCCAGCAGCTCCCCCATTAACAGGGGCGCTGGGGCCAACGTCCTGACTTTC
TRBV7-9	.	TRBJ1-1	medium-sized	CASSSGQRTNTEAFF	TGTGCCAGCAGCTCCGGACAGAGAACGAACACTGAAGCTTTCTTT
TRBV7-6	.	TRBJ2-1	.	CASSLVPGANEQFF	TGTGCCAGCAGCTTAGTCCCGGGGGCCAATGAGCAGTTCTTC
TRBV6-1	TRBD1	TRBJ2-4	few	CASTGGSLAKNIQYF	TGTGCCAGTACAGGGGGCTCCCTAGCCAAAAACATTCAGTACTTC
TRBV7-2	.	TRBJ2-5	.	CASSNAAAETQYF	TGTGCCAGCAGTAACGCCGCGGCGGAGACCCAGTACTTC
TRBV7-9	.	TRBJ1-3	once	CASSFPGNTIYF	TGTGCCAGCAGCTTTCCCGGAAACACCATATATTTT
TRBV7-5	.	TRBJ1-1	once	CISVPAVCAMLNTEAFF	.
TRBV7-2	TRBD1	TRBJ2-1	medium-sized	CASSLGGQTYNEQFF	TGTGCCAGCAGCTTAGGGGGACAGACCTACAATGAGCAGTTCTTC
TRBV7-4	TRBD1	TRBJ2-5	.	CASTLGQGALWTQYF	TGTGCCAGCACCCTGGGCCAGGGGGCTCTTTGGACCCAGTACTTC